The clone carrying this T cell receptor beta chain was counted only a few times. Clones were sequenced by immunoSEQ multiplex PCR, and TCRdb holds only the in-frame ones, with some missing. The data show over 90,000 clones, approximately 90% seen once. This entry comes from a study of control samples from healthy donors and cancer patients. CDR3 length: 15 residues. The V gene end was trimmed by 0 bases and the J gene end by 6 bases; junction bases not matched to a gene: 1. Looked up from germline, CDR1 is LGHNA and CDR2 is YNFKEQ. This TCR was sampled from a woman younger than 35 in good health. The rearrangement links TRBV4-2 to TRBJ2-2; 10 bases are shared with TRBD2. The sequencing sample was made of blood. CDR3 DNA sequence: TGTGCCAGCAGCCAAGAAGCGGGGGGGCCCGGGGAGCTGTTTTTT. It codes for CASSQEAGGPGELFF.